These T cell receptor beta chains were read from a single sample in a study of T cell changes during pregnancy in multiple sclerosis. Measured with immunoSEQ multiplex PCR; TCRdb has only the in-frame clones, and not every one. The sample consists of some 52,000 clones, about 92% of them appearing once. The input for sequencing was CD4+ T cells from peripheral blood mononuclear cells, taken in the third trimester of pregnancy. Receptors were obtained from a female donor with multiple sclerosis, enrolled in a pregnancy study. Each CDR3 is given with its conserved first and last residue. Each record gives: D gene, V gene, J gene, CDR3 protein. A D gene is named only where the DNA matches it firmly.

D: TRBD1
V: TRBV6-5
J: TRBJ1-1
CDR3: CASSSGGEAFF

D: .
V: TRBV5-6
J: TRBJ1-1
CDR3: CASSPIGEGTEAFF

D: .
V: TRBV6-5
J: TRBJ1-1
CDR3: CASSPTGNTEAFF

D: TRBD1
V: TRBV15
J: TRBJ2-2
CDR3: CATSRAGTGVGELFF

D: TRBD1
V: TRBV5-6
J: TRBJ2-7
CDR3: CASSLGQGEYEQYF

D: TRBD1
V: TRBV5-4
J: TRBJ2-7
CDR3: CASSAVVTGGEQYF

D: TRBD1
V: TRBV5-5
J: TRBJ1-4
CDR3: CASSDLRGQGEKLFF

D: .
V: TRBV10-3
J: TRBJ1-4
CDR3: CATAPGGEKLFF

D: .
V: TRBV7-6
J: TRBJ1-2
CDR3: CASSVRGIYGYTF

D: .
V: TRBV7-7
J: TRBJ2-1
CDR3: CASSPTPYSEQFF

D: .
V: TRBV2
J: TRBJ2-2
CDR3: CASGTRAPANTGELFF

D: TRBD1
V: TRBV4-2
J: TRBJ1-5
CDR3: CASSQQDRGLNQPQHF

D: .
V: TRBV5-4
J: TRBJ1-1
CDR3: CASSLETELNTEAFF

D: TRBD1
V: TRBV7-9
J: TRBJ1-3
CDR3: CASSDDRDSGNTIYF

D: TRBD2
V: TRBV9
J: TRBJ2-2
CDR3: CASSVWDGGADGGELFF

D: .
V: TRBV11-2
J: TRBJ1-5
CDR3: CASSRGGINQPQHF

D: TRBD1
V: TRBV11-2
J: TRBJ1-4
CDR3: CASSEDRGLALFF

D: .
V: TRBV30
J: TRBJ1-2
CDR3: CAWSFARSNYGYTF

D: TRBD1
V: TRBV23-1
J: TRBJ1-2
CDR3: CASSQYETGGESPHGYTF

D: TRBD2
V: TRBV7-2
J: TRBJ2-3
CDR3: CASSPRGIAGADTQYF

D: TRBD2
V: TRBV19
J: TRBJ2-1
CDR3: CASSFGTSGPRLWHEQFF

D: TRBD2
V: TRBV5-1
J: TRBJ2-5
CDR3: CASSLTSGGVQETQYF

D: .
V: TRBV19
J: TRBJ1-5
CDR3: CASSMVGGVKNQPQHF

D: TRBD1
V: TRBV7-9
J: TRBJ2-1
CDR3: CASSSRDRGQVGLFF

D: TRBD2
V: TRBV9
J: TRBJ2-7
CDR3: CASSVVGSGDEQYF

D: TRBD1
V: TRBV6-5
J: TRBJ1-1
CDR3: CASITQGGIAFF

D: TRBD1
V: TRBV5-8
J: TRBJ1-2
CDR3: CASSPRDRNYGYTF

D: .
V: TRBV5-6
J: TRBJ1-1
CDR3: CASSWIRAVGTEAFF

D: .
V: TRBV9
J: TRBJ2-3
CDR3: CASSVAGTDTQYF

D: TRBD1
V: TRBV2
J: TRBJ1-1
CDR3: CASSENQGAGGTEAFF

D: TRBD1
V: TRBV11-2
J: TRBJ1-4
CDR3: CASSSSWDRGEKLFF

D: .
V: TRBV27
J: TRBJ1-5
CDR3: CASSPNRENQPQHF

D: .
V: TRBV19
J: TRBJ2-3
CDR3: CATLGGGLGDTQYF

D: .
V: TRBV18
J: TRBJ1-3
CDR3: CASSPTTGPSGNTIYF

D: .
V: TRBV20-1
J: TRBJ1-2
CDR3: CSARGRVGYTF

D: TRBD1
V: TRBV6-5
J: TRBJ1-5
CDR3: CASSLAGTANQPQHF

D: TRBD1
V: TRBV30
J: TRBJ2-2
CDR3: CAWSPDRTNTGELFF

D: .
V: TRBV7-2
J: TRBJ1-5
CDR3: CASSLARSNQPQHF

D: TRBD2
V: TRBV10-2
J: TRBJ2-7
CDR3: CASGEGGSSYEQYF

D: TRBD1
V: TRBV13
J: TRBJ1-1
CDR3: CASSPEQGTDGTEAFF

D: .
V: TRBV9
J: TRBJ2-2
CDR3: CASSEQAYTGELFF